A selection of T cell receptor beta chains follows, all from one sample in a study of CD8 T cells in Susac syndrome. In TCRdb, the immunoSEQ multiplex PCR reads were re-called with MiXCR into one record per CDR3 protein. The sample carries 150,000 to 200,000 distinct CDR3 sequences, roughly 92% recorded once. The specimen sequenced was CD4+ T cells from PBMCs. These receptors all come from a human donor in good health. Each CDR3 is given with its conserved first and last residue. D genes are given only for firm matches. Clone sizes are given selectively: once, few, many, or a class where the clone is expanded.

-	TRBV5-6	-	TRBJ1-2	TGTGCCAGCAGCTTCGGGGGACGCGGCTACACCTTC	CASSFGGRGYTF
TRBD1	TRBV29-1	once	TRBJ2-1	TGCAGCGTTGAAGTCCGGGACAGGGCCAAGTATTACAATGAGCAGTTCTTC	CSVEVRDRAKYYNEQFF
-	TRBV3-1	-	TRBJ2-1	TGTGCCAGCAGCCAAGACTTACTCTCCTATAATGAGCAGTTCTTC	CASSQDLLSYNEQFF
TRBD1	TRBV5-4	-	TRBJ1-2	TGTGCCAGCAGCTTGGTCAGGGGGCACGATGGCTACACCTTC	CASSLVRGHDGYTF
TRBD2	TRBV3-1	-	TRBJ2-1	TGTGCCAGCAGCCAAGTCGGACTAGCGGGGGGCCACAATGAGCAGTTCTTC	CASSQVGLAGGHNEQFF
TRBD2	TRBV3-1	-	TRBJ2-7	TGTGCCAGCATATATCCGACTAGCGGGGGGTTCGCCTACGAGCAGTACTTC	CASIYPTSGGFAYEQYF
-	TRBV29-1	-	TRBJ1-3	TGCAGCGTTGGACAGTCCTCTGGAAACACCATATATTTT	CSVGQSSGNTIYF
TRBD1	TRBV7-9	-	TRBJ1-4	TGTGCCAGCAGCTTAGGCGACAGGGCAACTAATGAAAAACTGTTTTTT	CASSLGDRATNEKLFF
TRBD1	TRBV14	-	TRBJ2-5	TGTGCCAGCAGCCAAGGGGGGACAGGTACGCGGGAGACCCAGTACTTC	CASSQGGTGTRETQYF
-	TRBV6-5	-	TRBJ2-7	TGTGCCAGCAGGCGTTCGTCGAGCTCCTACGAGCAGTACTTC	CASRRSSSSYEQYF
-	TRBV29-1	-	TRBJ2-5	TGCAGCGCGAGGCTAGGAGAGACCCAGTACTTC	CSARLGETQYF
TRBD1	TRBV19	-	TRBJ1-1	TGTGCCAGTACCGGGACAGGGGGCTACACTGAAGCTTTCTTT	CASTGTGGYTEAFF
TRBD1	TRBV2	-	TRBJ2-1	TGTGCCACCCGGGACAGGGGGACCCTCGGGTTTGTGGATGAGCAGTTCTTC	CATRDRGTLGFVDEQFF
TRBD2	TRBV6-6	once	TRBJ2-7	TGTGCCAGCAGCCGTCGGGGGGGCGGAAGCTCCTACGAGCAGTACTTC	CASSRRGGGSSYEQYF
-	TRBV3-1	-	TRBJ2-1	TGTGCCAGCAGCTTCGATATGAGCCCCTACAATGAGCAGTTCTTC	CASSFDMSPYNEQFF
-	TRBV9	-	TRBJ1-5	TGTGCCAGCACTGAACAACCGAGAGACTCGATCATAGAGCCCCAGCATTTT	CASTEQPRDSIIEPQHF
-	TRBV7-2	-	TRBJ2-2	TGTGCCAGCAGCTTTTTCATTCCCGCGAACACCGGGGAGCTGTTTTTT	CASSFFIPANTGELFF
-	TRBV7-2	-	TRBJ2-7	TGTGCCAGCAGCCACTCACCGGGGCCCACCTACGAGCAGTACTTC	CASSHSPGPTYEQYF
-	TRBV5-1	-	TRBJ1-1	TGCGCCAGCAGCTTGCCTGGGGCCGCCACTGAAGCTTTCTTT	CASSLPGAATEAFF
TRBD2	TRBV10-3	-	TRBJ2-6	TGTGCCACCTCGGCGGGGCCAGCGGGGGGGCCTGGGGCCAACGTCCTGACTTTC	CATSAGPAGGPGANVLTF
TRBD2	TRBV4-3	-	TRBJ2-2	TGCGCCAGCAGCCAAGCCTCGGGACTAGCGGGGAGTGGCGGGGAGCTGTTTTTT	CASSQASGLAGSGGELFF
-	TRBV7-8	-	TRBJ2-7	TGTGCCAGCAGCTTAGTTACCCTCGGCGAGCAGTACTTC	CASSLVTLGEQYF
TRBD1	TRBV9	-	TRBJ1-6	TGTGCCAGCAGCATGGGACAGCGTGGTTCACCCCTCCACTTT	CASSMGQRGSPLHF
-	TRBV5-1	-	TRBJ2-7	TGCGCCAGCAGCTTGCGGCCGGGTGGCAGGAGCTCCTACGAGCAGTACTTC	CASSLRPGGRSSYEQYF
-	TRBV3-1	-	TRBJ2-6	TGTGCCAGCAGCCCTGGTCCCAGGGGGGCCAACGTCCTGACTTTC	CASSPGPRGANVLTF
-	TRBV5-1	once	TRBJ1-2	TGCGCCCCCCAGGGCTACACCTTC	CAPQGYTF
-	TRBV3-1	-	TRBJ2-2	TGTGCCAGCAGCCATTATGAGAACACCGGGGAGCTGTTTTTT	CASSHYENTGELFF
-	TRBV29-1	-	TRBJ1-5	TGCAGCGTTGGCGTCGGTTCGGGCAATCAGCCCCAGCATTTT	CSVGVGSGNQPQHF
-	TRBV6-5	-	TRBJ1-1	TGTGCCAGCAGTGGACGGATGAACACTGAAGCTTTCTTT	CASSGRMNTEAFF
TRBD2	TRBV28	-	TRBJ2-5	TGTGCCAGCAGACGTTACCTACGGGGGGGGGAGACCCAGTACTTC	CASRRYLRGGETQYF
-	TRBV29-1	-	TRBJ2-1	TGCAGCGTTGAAGCCCCCCCTAGTACCGTTGAGCAGTTCTTC	CSVEAPPSTVEQFF
TRBD1	TRBV4-1	-	TRBJ2-5	TGCGCCAGCAGCCGAGGACAGGGGGCGGGGGTAGGGACCCAGTACTTC	CASSRGQGAGVGTQYF
TRBD1	TRBV7-3	-	TRBJ2-3	TGTGCCAGCAGCTCCCAAAATCGGACAGGGGGCATCACAGATACGCAGTATTTT	CASSSQNRTGGITDTQYF
-	TRBV3-1	-	TRBJ1-2	TGTGCCAGCAGCCAAACGGACACCCCTAGGTATGGCTACACCTTC	CASSQTDTPRYGYTF
-	TRBV7-2	-	TRBJ2-3	TGTGCCAGCAGCTTGGGAGCGGGCCTCACAGATACGCAGTATTTT	CASSLGAGLTDTQYF
TRBD1	TRBV28	-	TRBJ2-7	TGTGCCAGCAGGACGGCGAGGGGGCCCCTCGTCGAGCAGTACTTC	CASRTARGPLVEQYF
TRBD1	TRBV7-2	-	TRBJ1-5	TGTGCCAGCAGCCCATTTTCAGGGGGCGGGTGGAATCAGCCCCAGCATTTT	CASSPFSGGGWNQPQHF
-	TRBV19	-	TRBJ1-5	TGTGCCAGTAGTGCACAACCAACTCAGCCCCAGCATTTT	CASSAQPTQPQHF
-	TRBV6-6	once	TRBJ2-2	TGTGCCAGCAGCCCCTACGGGGAGCTGTTTTTT	CASSPYGELFF
-	TRBV19	once	TRBJ2-5	TGTGCCACAGGCAGGGGACGAGAGACCCAGTACTTC	CATGRGRETQYF
TRBD1	TRBV5-1	-	TRBJ2-5	TGCGCCAGCAGCCCGGAGGTGGTAGGGGGCAAAGAGACCCAGTACTTC	CASSPEVVGGKETQYF
TRBD2	TRBV7-9	-	TRBJ2-1	TGTGCCAGCAGCCACGGACTAGCGGGGGGCGAGCAGTTCTTC	CASSHGLAGGEQFF
TRBD1	TRBV9	-	TRBJ1-5	TGTGCCAGCAGCGGGACAGGGGGCAATCAGCCCCAGCATTTT	CASSGTGGNQPQHF
-	TRBV12-3/TRBV12-4	-	TRBJ2-2	TGTGCCAGCAGTCCGGGGGGCCGATCCTTCGGGGAGCTGTTTTTT	CASSPGGRSFGELFF
-	TRBV12-3/TRBV12-4	-	TRBJ1-1	TGTGCCAGCCAAGTAAACACTGAAGCTTTCTTT	CASQVNTEAFF
-	TRBV10-3	-	TRBJ2-2	TGTGCCATCAGTGACCATGAGGGGGGCCCCGGGGAGCTGTTTTTT	CAISDHEGGPGELFF
-	TRBV27	few	TRBJ1-1	TGTGCCAGCAGTCCCGGACAGCTCTTGAACACTGAAGCTTTCTTT	CASSPGQLLNTEAFF
-	TRBV20-1	-	TRBJ2-6	TGCAGTGCTGAGACGGAGTCTGGGGCCAACGTCCTGACTTTC	CSAETESGANVLTF
-	TRBV11-3	few	TRBJ2-5	TGTGCCAGCAGCTTAGATGGGAAAGAGACCCAGTACTTC	CASSLDGKETQYF